Presented here are 12 T cell receptor beta chains from one specimen sequenced in a study of spatial heterogeneity in lung cancer. From the 5' RACE reads, TCRdb called clonotypes with MiXCR, one entry per CDR3 protein. The sample contains roughly 60,000 distinct CDR3 sequences, 8.4% of which appear only once. The time point: sample taken at primary tumor resection. Sequencing covered unsorted whole RNA taken from tumor, nontumor lung or frozen PBMC. The sequencing used PBMCs, collected at surgery. These receptors originate from a female donor with early-stage non-small cell lung cancer.

The rearrangement links TRBV3-1 to TRBJ2-5; TRBD2 aligns across 9 bases. Per germline, CDR1 LGHDT and CDR2 YNNKEL (reference sequence). This CDR3 is built from 17 residues. V dropped 3 bases and J dropped 1; count of bases not matched to a gene: 9. Here the CDR3 reads CASSQLGAGGGQETQYF. CDR3 DNA: TGTGCCAGCAGCCAGCTCGGGGCGGGAGGGGGCCAAGAGACCCAGTACTTC.

This clonotype was observed at least ten times. This sequence joins TRBV5-6 and TRBJ2-3; TRBD1 agrees at 7 bases. The CDR3 spans 17 residues. V dropped 3 bases and J dropped 6; count of bases not matched to a gene: 16. Germline CDR1 reads SGHDT; CDR2 reads YYEEEE. Written as DNA, the CDR3 is TGTGCCAGCAGCTGGGGACAGAGTCTACCTATTATGGATACGCAGTATTTT. Its protein product is CASSWGQSLPIMDTQYF. Variable domain in full (rest from reference TRBV5-6 and TRBJ2-3): DAGVTQSPTHLIKTRGQQVTLRCSPKSGHDTVSWYQQALGQGPQFIFQYYEEEERQRGNFPDRFSGHQFPNYSSELNVNALLLGDSALYLCASSWGQSLPIMDTQYFGPGTRLTVL.

This clonotype occurred a few times. The chain uses TRBV7-9 and TRBJ2-6, with a possible D match to TRBD1 (5 bases). Germline CDR1 is SEHNR and CDR2 is FQNEAQ (reference sequence). This CDR3 contains 15 residues. Trimming pared 4 bases from V and 2 bases from J, leaving 9 bases between. The CDR3 bases are TGTGCCAGCAGCTCAGGGTCCCCTGGGGCCAACGTCCTGACTTTC. It codes for CASSSGSPGANVLTF. Full variable domain (outside the CDR3, taken from reference TRBV7-9 and TRBJ2-6): DTGVSQNPRHKITKRGQNVTFRCDPISEHNRLYWYRQTLGQGPEFLTYFQNEAQLEKSRLLSDRFSAERPKGSFSTLEIQRTEQGDSAMYLCASSSGSPGANVLTFGAGSRLTVL.

The chain employs TRBV27 and TRBJ1-5, with a possible D match to TRBD1 (5 bases). Germline lookup yields CDR1 MNHEY and CDR2 SMNVEV (reference sequence). Between the trimmed V and J ends, which lost 5 bases and 2 bases, there was a span of 10 bases. This CDR3 region has 14 residues. This CDR3 is CASSPDTGNQPQHF. The CDR3 region has the DNA TGTGCCAGCAGTCCGGACACGGGCAATCAGCCCCAGCATTTT.

This clonotype has a count of ten or more. The CDR3 loop reads CASSPSRQGVSMNTEAFF. The CDR3 DNA sequence: TGTGCCAGCTCACCAAGTCGACAGGGGGTGAGCATGAACACTGAAGCTTTCTTT. This sequence joins TRBV18 and TRBJ1-1; 9 bases map to TRBD1. Germline CDR1 reads KGHSH; CDR2 reads LQKENI. The CDR3 has 18 residues. V trimming: 2 bases; J trimming: 0 bases; junction bases outside the gene matches: 10.

With respect to this clonotype: One end of the junction fails to match germline, which may point to a read error. V usage is TRBV12-3 or TRBV12-4 and J usage is TRBJ1-1; D is possibly TRBD1 (5 bases). This CDR3 contains 14 residues. The CDR3 bases are TGTGCCAGCAGTCTAGCAGGGTCTCGGACTGAAGCTTTCTTT. This translates into CASSLAGSRTEAFF.

This clonotype was seen many times. This rearrangement joins TRBV6-5 to TRBJ1-2, with a possible D match to TRBD1 (6 bases). Germline V gene lookup returns CDR1 MNHEY and CDR2 SVGAGI. V lost 2 bases and J 1 base, leaving 8 bases between the germline ends. CDR3 length: 14 amino acids. CDR3 nucleotide sequence: TGTGCCAGCAGTTACCGACAGGATAACTATGGCTACACCTTC. Translating it yields CASSYRQDNYGYTF.

This clonotype has just a few counts. The chain has TRBV7-8 and TRBJ2-7; the D gene could be TRBD1 or TRBD2 (7 bases each). The germline V gene has CDR1 SGHVS and CDR2 FQNEAQ. V was clipped by 1 base and J by 0 bases, with 16 bases between them. This CDR3 has 17 amino acids. The CDR3 DNA sequence: TGTGCCAGCAGCTTAGAGGGAGGGGGCGAGTTCTCCTACGAGCAGTACTTC. As protein: CASSLEGGGEFSYEQYF.

This clonotype appeared many times. This chain links TRBV7-9 with TRBJ2-1; D gene unclear. This CDR3 region has 15 residues. Germline V gives CDR1 SEHNR, CDR2 FQNEAQ (reference sequence). Deletions cut 4 bases from V and 4 bases from J, with 14 bases between. The CDR3 region is CASSSRVGRYNEQFF. CDR3 DNA sequence: TGTGCCAGCAGCTCACGGGTAGGGCGTTACAATGAGCAGTTCTTC.

This clonotype was found a few times. This chain links TRBV12-3 or TRBV12-4 with TRBJ1-5; 9 bases map to TRBD1. V lost 5 bases to trimming and J lost 4 bases; unmatched junction nucleotides: 9. CDR3 length equals 16 residues. The CDR3 reads CASSLFAGTGNQPQHF. The CDR3, as DNA: TGTGCCAGCAGTCTTTTTGCCGGGACAGGGAATCAGCCCCAGCATTTT.

V gene TRBV7-8 combines with J gene TRBJ2-6, with D uncertain. Per the germline V gene, CDR1 is SGHVS and CDR2 is FQNEAQ. Trimming removed 2 bases at V and 0 bases at J, with 8 bases between. The CDR3 has 16 amino acids. CDR3 region: CASSLLGSSGANVLTF. For the CDR3, the DNA is TGTGCCAGCAGCTTACTGGGGTCCTCTGGGGCCAACGTCCTGACTTTC.

V is TRBV30 and J is TRBJ1-5, with D perhaps TRBD1 (6 bases). The V end lost 4 bases, the J end lost 5 bases, and 12 bases lay between the germline ends. The CDR3 spans 13 residues. The germline V gene encodes CDR1 GTSNPN and CDR2 SVGIG (reference sequence). The CDR3: CAWTGQRDQPQHF. The CDR3 coding sequence is TGTGCCTGGACTGGACAGAGAGATCAGCCCCAGCATTTT.